These 10 T cell receptor beta chains were sequenced from one sample in a study of T cell responses to AZD1222 COVID-19 vaccine. Clones were read by immunoSEQ multiplex PCR, and TCRdb kept only the in-frame ones, dropping some. The table lists about 140,000 clones, around 90% of them singletons. The specimen comprised peripheral blood, sampled 28 days after the second dose of the MenACWY control vaccine. These receptors all stem from an adult who received the MenACWY meningococcal vaccine as a control.

This chain links TRBV2 with TRBJ2-3; 7 positions match TRBD2. The V segment lost 7 bases and the J segment 6 bases; nucleotides outside the gene matches: 10. CDR3 size: 14 residues. Looked up from germline, CDR1 is SNHLY and CDR2 is FYNNEI. CDR3 DNA: TGTGCCAGCACCCAAGGGCTAGCGGCGGATACGCAGTATTTT. Translating gives CASTQGLAADTQYF.

The table lists this clone with a few counts. V is TRBV28 and J is TRBJ1-6, with TRBD1 matching over 9 bases. J lost 6 bases, V lost 6 bases, and 6 bases had no gene match. There are 15 residues in the CDR3. Germline-derived CDR1 and CDR2 are MDHEN and SYDVKM. In nucleotides, the CDR3 is TGTGCCAGCAGCGTCCGGGACAGGGTTAATTCACCCCTCCACTTT. Protein: CASSVRDRVNSPLHF.

The chain links TRBV19 to TRBJ2-3; D gene unclear. The CDR3 sequence is 12 residues long. CDR1 is LNHDA, CDR2 SQIVND, per germline (reference sequence). V lost 3 bases to trimming and J lost 0 bases, with 1 base between them. CDR3 in amino acids: CASSISTDTQYF. CDR3 DNA: TGTGCCAGTAGTATTAGCACAGATACGCAGTATTTT.

J is TRBJ2-7 and V is TRBV3-1 (or the pseudogene TRBV3-2); 9 positions match TRBD2. The V segment lost 0 bases and the J segment 6 bases; nucleotides outside the gene matches: 18. This CDR3 is built from 19 residues. In germline, CDR1 is LGHDT, CDR2 YNNKEL (reference sequence). The CDR3 nucleotides read TGTGCCAGCAGCCAAGATCGGAAGGTGGAGCGGGAGGTCCAAGGCGAGCAGTACTTC. This gives the protein CASSQDRKVEREVQGEQYF.

This chain joins TRBV6-5 and TRBJ2-5, with D possibly called TRBD1 or TRBD2 (5 bases each). This CDR3 has 12 residues. V lost 9 bases, J lost 5 bases, and 13 bases lay in between. Germline assignment: CDR1 MNHEY and CDR2 SVGAGI. The CDR3 protein is CASVGDGETQYF. The CDR3 nucleotides read TGTGCCAGTGTGGGGGACGGGGAGACCCAGTACTTC.

The CDR3, as DNA: TGCGCCAGCAGCCAAGTTCGGGAAAGCTCTGGAAACACCATATATTTT. This encodes CASSQVRESSGNTIYF. The rearrangement joins TRBV4-1 to TRBJ1-3, with D uncertain. The length of the CDR3 is 16 residues. Trimming left V 1 base short and J 0 bases short, with 10 bases between. Germline V gives CDR1 MGHRA, CDR2 YSYEKL.

The chain links TRBV11-3 to TRBJ2-1; 8 bases line up with TRBD2. The CDR3 is 17 residues long. Germline loops: CDR1 SGHNT, CDR2 YENEEA. With V trimmed by 5 bases and J by 0 bases, 9 bases remained unmatched. For the CDR3, the DNA is TGTGCCAGCAGCCCCCGTTCCGGGGGGGGCTCCTACAATGAGCAGTTCTTC. Its translation is CASSPRSGGGSYNEQFF.

The chain combines TRBV6-2 or TRBV6-3 with TRBJ2-1; unclear D gene. Germline CDR1 is MNHEY and CDR2 is SVGEGT. V lost 0 bases and J 7 bases, leaving 7 bases between the germline ends. This CDR3 has 13 amino acids. The CDR3 here is CASSYSYWNEQFF. In nucleotides, the CDR3 is TGTGCCAGCAGTTACTCGTATTGGAATGAGCAGTTCTTC.

The chain couples TRBV5-1 to TRBJ2-7, with D perhaps TRBD1 or TRBD2 (5 bases each). Trimming cost V 4 bases and J 0 bases, with 11 bases left between them. The CDR3 length is 14 residues. CDR1 and CDR2 from the germline V gene are SGHRS and YFSETQ. CDR3 sequence: CASSGTQVSYEQYF. The CDR3 DNA follows: TGCGCCAGCAGCGGGACGCAGGTCTCCTACGAGCAGTACTTC.

This clone was found a few times. This chain connects TRBV19 to TRBJ1-5; 7 bases are shared with TRBD1. The germline gives CDR1 LNHDA, CDR2 SQIVND (reference sequence). This CDR3 has 14 amino acids. The J segment lost 2 bases and the V segment lost 7 bases, leaving 5 bases of the junction unmatched. CDR3 nucleotides: TGTGCCAGTACCGTTACAGGGGGCAATCAGCCCCAGCATTTT. Translating it yields CASTVTGGNQPQHF. Complete variable domain (other parts from reference TRBV19 and TRBJ1-5): DGGITQSPKYLFRKEGQNVTLSCEQNLNHDAMYWYRQDPGQGLRLIYYSQIVNDFQKGDIAEGYSVSREKKESFPLTVTSAQKNPTAFYLCASTVTGGNQPQHFGDGTRLSIL.